A single TCR beta chain is shown here with its context. This specimen comes from a study of blood T cells in healthy people across ages. V was cut by 4 bases and J by 0 bases, with 11 bases left in between. From germline, CDR1 is SGHDT and CDR2 YYEEEE. This CDR3 comprises 16 residues. Next came a second PCR, run for about 6 to 11 cycles, which used a sample-barcoded 5' primer along with a J-beta primer mix. Every cDNA molecule bore a tag from a template-switch adaptor containing 12 random nucleotides. MiXCR, applied by TCRdb to the 5' RACE reads, yields one record per CDR3 protein. The sample yields about 1.8 million distinct CDR3 sequences, 49% seen once.

The sequenced sample was blood. The origin of this receptor is a woman aged 40 to 50 in good health. The chain combines TRBV5-6 with TRBJ2-6, with D possibly being TRBD2 (6 bases). The CDR3 bases are TGTGCCAGCAGCGTCGGGACTCCCTCTGGGGCCAACGTCCTGACTTTC. This translates into CASSVGTPSGANVLTF.